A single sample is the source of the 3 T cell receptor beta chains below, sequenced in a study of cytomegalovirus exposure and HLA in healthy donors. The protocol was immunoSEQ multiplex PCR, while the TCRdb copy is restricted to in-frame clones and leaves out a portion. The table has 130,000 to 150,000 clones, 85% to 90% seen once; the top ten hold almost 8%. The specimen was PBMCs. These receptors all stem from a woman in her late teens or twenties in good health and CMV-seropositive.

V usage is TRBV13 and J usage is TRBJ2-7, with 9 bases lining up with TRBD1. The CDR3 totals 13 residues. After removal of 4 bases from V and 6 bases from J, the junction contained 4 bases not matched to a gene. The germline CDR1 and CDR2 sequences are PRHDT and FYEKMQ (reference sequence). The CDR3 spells CASSYRQGGEQYF. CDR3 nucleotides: TGTGCCAGCAGCTATAGACAGGGGGGCGAGCAGTACTTC.

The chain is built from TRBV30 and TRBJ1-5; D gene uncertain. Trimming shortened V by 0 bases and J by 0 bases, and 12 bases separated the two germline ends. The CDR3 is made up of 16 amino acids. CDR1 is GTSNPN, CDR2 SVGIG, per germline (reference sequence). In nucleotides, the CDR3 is TGTGCCTGGAGTGTACCTTATCGGGGTAGCAATCAGCCCCAGCATTTT. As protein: CAWSVPYRGSNQPQHF.

CDR3 sequence reads: CASTSSPGTYNEQFF. For the CDR3, the DNA is TGTGCCAGTACCTCCTCGCCGGGAACTTACAATGAGCAGTTCTTC. This sequence joins TRBV19 and TRBJ2-1, with a weak D call TRBD2 (5 bases). Germline lookup yields CDR1 LNHDA and CDR2 SQIVND (reference sequence). Trimming shortened V by 7 bases and J by 4 bases, and 17 bases separated the two germline ends. There are 15 residues in the CDR3. The complete variable domain, with remaining parts taken from reference TRBV19 and TRBJ2-1, reads DGGITQSPKYLFRKEGQNVTLSCEQNLNHDAMYWYRQDPGQGLRLIYYSQIVNDFQKGDIAEGYSVSREKKESFPLTVTSAQKNPTAFYLCASTSSPGTYNEQFFGPGTRLTVL.